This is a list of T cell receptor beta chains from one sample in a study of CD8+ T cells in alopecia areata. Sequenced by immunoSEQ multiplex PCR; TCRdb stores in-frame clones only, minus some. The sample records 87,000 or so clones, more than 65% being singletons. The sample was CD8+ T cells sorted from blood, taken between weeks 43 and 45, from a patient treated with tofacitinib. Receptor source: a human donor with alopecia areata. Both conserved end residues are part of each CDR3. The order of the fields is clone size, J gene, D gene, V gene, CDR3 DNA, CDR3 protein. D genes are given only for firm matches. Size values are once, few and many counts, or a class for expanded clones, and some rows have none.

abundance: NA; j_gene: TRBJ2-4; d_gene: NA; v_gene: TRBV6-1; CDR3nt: TGTGCCAGCAGCCCCGACCCTGGAGGCATGAAACTTCAGTACTTC; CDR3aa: CASSPDPGGMKLQYF
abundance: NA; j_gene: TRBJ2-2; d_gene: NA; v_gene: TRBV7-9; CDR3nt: TGTGCCAGCAGCTTAGTATTTCCCAGGTCGAACACCGGGGAGCTGTTTTTT; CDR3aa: CASSLVFPRSNTGELFF
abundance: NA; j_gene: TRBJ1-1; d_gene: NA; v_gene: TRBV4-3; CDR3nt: TGCGCCAGCAGTTCCGGCAGGGGCGAAGAAGCTTTCTTT; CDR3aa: CASSSGRGEEAFF
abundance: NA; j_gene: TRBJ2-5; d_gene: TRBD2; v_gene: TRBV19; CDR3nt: TGTGCCAGTAGTATTTCGGGGGAGGGCCAAGAGACCCAGTACTTC; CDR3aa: CASSISGEGQETQYF
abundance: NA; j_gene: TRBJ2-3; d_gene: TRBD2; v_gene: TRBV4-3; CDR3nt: TGCGCCAGCAGCCAAGTTCTAGCGGGGGAGCCAATTTTGACAGATACGCAGTATTTT; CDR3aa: CASSQVLAGEPILTDTQYF
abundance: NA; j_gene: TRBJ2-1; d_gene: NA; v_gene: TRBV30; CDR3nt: TGTGCCTGGGACCTAGCCGGTGAGCAGTTCTTC; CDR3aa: CAWDLAGEQFF
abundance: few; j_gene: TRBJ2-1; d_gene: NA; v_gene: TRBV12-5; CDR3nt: TGTGCTAGTGAACCCGAAGATCCAAGGCAGTTCTTC; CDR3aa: CASEPEDPRQFF
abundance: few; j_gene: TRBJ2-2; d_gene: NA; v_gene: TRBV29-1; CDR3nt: TGCAGCGTTGAAGACCCGACGGGGGACGGCTCCGGGGAGCTGTTTTTT; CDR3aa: CSVEDPTGDGSGELFF
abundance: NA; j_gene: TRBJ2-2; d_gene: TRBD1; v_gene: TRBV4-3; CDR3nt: TGCGCCAGCAGCCCGGACAGGGGTTCCGGGGAGCTGTTTTTT; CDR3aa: CASSPDRGSGELFF
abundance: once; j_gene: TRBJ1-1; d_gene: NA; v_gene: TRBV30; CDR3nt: TGTGCCTGGAGTGTAAGCGGTACGGCTTTCTTT; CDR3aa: CAWSVSGTAFF
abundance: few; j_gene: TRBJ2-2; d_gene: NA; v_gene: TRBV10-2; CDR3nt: TGCGCCAGCAGTCGCGAGCGGAACACCGGGGAGCTGTTTTTT; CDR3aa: CASSRERNTGELFF
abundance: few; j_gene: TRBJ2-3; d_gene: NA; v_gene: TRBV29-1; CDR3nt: TGCAGCGCCGTGGGTCTGGTTGGCACAGATACGCAGTATTTT; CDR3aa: CSAVGLVGTDTQYF
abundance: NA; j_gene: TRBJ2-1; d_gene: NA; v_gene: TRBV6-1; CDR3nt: TGTGCCAGCAGTGAACTGCAGGGAAAATTCTTC; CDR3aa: CASSELQGKFF
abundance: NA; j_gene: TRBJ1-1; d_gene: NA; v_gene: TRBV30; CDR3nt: TGTGCCTGGATAAGGACAGTGAACACTGAAGCTTTCTTT; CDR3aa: CAWIRTVNTEAFF
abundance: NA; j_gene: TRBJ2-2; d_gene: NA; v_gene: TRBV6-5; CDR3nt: TGTGCCAGCAGTCTACGGACCGGGGAGCTGTTTTTT; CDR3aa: CASSLRTGELFF
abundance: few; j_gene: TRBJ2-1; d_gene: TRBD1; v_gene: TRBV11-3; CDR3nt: TGTGCCAGCAGCACCCGGACAGGGGGCATCGATGAGCAGTTCTTC; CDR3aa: CASSTRTGGIDEQFF
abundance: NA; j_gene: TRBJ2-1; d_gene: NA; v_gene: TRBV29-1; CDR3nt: TGCAGCGTTGAACCGGGAAGCTCCTACAATGAGCAGTTCTTC; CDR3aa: CSVEPGSSYNEQFF
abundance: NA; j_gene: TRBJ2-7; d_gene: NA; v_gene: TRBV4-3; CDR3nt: TGCGCCAGCAGCCAAGGGGGGATCCGGGAGCAGTACTTC; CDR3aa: CASSQGGIREQYF
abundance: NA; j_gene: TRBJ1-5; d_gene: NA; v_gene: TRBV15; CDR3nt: TGTGCCACCAGCCTGAGGTCTAGCAATCAGCCCCAGCATTTT; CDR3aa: CATSLRSSNQPQHF
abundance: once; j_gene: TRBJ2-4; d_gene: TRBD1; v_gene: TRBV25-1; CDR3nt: TGTGCCAGCAGTGAATATGGGGACAGGGAAAACATTCAGTACTTC; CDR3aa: CASSEYGDRENIQYF
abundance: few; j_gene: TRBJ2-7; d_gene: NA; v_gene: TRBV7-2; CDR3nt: TGTGCCAGCAGCTTAGCGGGGGTTAGCGGTGGGGCCGAGCAGTACTTC; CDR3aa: CASSLAGVSGGAEQYF
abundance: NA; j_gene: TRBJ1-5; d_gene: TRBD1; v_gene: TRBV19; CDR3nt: TGTGCCAGTAGTAACAGGGGAGGAGGCAATCAGCCCCAGCATTTT; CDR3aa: CASSNRGGGNQPQHF
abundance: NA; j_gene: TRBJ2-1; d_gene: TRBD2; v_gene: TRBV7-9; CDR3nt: TGTGCCAGCAGCTTAGGAGGGGAGGGCTCCTACAATGAGCAGTTCTTC; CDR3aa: CASSLGGEGSYNEQFF
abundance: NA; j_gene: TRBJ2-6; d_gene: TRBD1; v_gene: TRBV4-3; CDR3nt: TGCGCCAGCAGCCAAGCAGGGGGCTCTGGGGCCAACGTCCTGACTTTC; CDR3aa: CASSQAGGSGANVLTF
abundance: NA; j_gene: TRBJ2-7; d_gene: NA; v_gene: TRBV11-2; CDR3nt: TGTGCCAGCAGCTTTGCCAGAGACTACGAGCAGTACTTC; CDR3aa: CASSFARDYEQYF
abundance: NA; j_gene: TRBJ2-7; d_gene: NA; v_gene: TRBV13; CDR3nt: TGTGCCAGCAGCTTAACGAATCTGGACAAGAAATACGAGCAGTACTTC; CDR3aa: CASSLTNLDKKYEQYF
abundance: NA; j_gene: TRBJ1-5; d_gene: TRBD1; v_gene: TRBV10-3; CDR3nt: TGTGCCATCAGTGAGGGACAGGGGAGCAATCAGCCCCAGCATTTT; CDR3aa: CAISEGQGSNQPQHF
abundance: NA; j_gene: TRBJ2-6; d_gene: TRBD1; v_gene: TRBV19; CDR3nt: TGTGCCAGTACCCTGGACAGGGGATCCGGGGCCAACGTCCTGACTTTC; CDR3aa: CASTLDRGSGANVLTF
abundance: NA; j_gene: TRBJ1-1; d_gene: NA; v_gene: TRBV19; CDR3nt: TGTGCCACGAGGCAGTCCATGAACACTGAAGCTTTCTTT; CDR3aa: CATRQSMNTEAFF
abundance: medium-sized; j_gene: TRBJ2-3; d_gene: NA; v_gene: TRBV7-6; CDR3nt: TGTGCCAGCAGCCCGAGAGAGCTGGGGTCTTATACGCAGTATTTT; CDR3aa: CASSPRELGSYTQYF
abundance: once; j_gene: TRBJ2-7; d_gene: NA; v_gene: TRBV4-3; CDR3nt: TGCGCCAGCAGCCAAGATGGGCGGCGTGGAAGCGAGCAGTACTTC; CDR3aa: CASSQDGRRGSEQYF
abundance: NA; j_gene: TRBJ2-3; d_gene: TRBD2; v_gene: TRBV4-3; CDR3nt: TGCGCCAGCAGCCGCGAGGCTAGCGGGGACGAAGATACGCAGTATTTT; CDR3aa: CASSREASGDEDTQYF